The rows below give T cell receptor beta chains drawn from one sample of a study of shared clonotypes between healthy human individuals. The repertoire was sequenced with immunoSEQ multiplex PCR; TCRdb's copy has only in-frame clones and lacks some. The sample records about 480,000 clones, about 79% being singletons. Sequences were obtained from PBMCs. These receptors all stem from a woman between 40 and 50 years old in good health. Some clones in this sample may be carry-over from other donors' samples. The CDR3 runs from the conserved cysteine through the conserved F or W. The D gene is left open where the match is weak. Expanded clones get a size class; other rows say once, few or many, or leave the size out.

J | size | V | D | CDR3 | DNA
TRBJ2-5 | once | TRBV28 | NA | CASSFTGALPEQYF | TGTGCCAGCAGTTTCACGGGAGCCCTCCCGGAGCAGTACTTC
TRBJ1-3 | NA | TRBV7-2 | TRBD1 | CASSLGGTGIGNTIYF | TGTGCCAGCAGCTTAGGGGGGACAGGGATTGGAAACACCATATATTTT
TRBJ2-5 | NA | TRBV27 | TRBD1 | CASSLVFQTGNLETQYF | TGTGCCAGCAGTTTAGTTTTTCAGACAGGGAACTTGGAGACCCAGTACTTC
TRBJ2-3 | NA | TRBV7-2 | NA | CASSLRGASTDTQYF | TGTGCCAGCAGCTTACGGGGGGCGAGCACAGATACGCAGTATTTT
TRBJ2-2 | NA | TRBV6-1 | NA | CASSGVSTGELFF | TGTGCCAGCAGTGGGGTATCCACCGGGGAGCTGTTTTTT
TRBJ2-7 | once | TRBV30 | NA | CAWPLNGGQGGSEQYF | TGTGCCTGGCCCCTTAATGGCGGTCAGGGGGGGAGCGAGCAGTACTTC
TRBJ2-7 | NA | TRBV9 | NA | CASSVDQWGEQYF | TGTGCCAGCAGCGTAGACCAGTGGGGTGAGCAGTACTTC
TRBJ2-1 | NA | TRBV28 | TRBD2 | CASTSPFSGRVYNEQFF | TGTGCCAGTACTTCCCCCTTTAGCGGGAGGGTTTACAATGAGCAGTTCTTC
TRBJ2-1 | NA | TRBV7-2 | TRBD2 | CASSLVTSLNNEQFF | TGTGCCAGCAGCTTAGTGACTAGCCTGAACAATGAGCAGTTCTTC
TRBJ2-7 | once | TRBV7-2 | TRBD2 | CASSHGLAGVYEQYF | TGTGCCAGCAGTCACGGTTTAGCGGGAGTCTACGAGCAGTACTTC
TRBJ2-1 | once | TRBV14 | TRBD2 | CASSQVAGVGYEQFF | TGTGCCAGCAGCCAAGTAGCGGGAGTTGGGTATGAGCAGTTCTTC
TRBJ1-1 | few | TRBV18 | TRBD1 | CASSPTSTGGGTEAFF | TGTGCCAGCTCACCAACCTCGACAGGGGGCGGCACTGAAGCTTTCTTT
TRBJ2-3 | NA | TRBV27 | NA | CASSLYGTQYF | TGTGCCAGCAGTTTATACGGTACGCAGTATTTT
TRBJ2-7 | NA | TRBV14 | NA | CASSQIRLSEQYF | TGTGCCAGCAGCCAGATAAGATTAAGCGAGCAGTACTTC
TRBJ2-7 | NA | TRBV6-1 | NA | CASSEAEGVDEQYF | TGTGCCAGCAGTGAAGCGGAAGGGGTTGACGAGCAGTACTTC
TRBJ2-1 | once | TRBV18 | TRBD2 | CASSPEGTSSNEQFF | TGTGCCAGCTCACCCGAGGGGACTAGCTCCAATGAGCAGTTCTTC
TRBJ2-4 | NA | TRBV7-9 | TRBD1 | CASSPGQGTVYGKNIQYF | TGTGCCAGCAGCCCAGGACAGGGAACCGTTTATGGCAAAAACATTCAGTACTTC
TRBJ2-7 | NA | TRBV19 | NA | CASSPRGSYSDEQYF | TGTGCCAGTAGCCCTCGGGGCAGTTACTCTGATGAGCAGTACTTC
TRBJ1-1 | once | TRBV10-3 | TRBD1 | CAISGGTGRNTEAFF | TGTGCCATCAGTGGGGGGACAGGGAGGAACACTGAAGCTTTCTTT
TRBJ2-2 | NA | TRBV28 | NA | CASSIRRGSGELFF | TGTGCCAGCAGTATCCGGAGGGGATCCGGGGAGCTGTTTTTT
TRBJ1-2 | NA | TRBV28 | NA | CASSPAVGRAANYGYTF | TGTGCCAGCAGTCCAGCCGTGGGCAGGGCAGCTAACTATGGCTACACCTTC
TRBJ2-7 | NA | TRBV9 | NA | CASSAQQGYEQYF | TGTGCCAGCAGCGCTCAGCAGGGATACGAGCAGTACTTC
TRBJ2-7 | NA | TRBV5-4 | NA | CASSLGAGYEQYF | TGTGCCAGCAGCTTGGGTGCAGGCTACGAGCAGTACTTC
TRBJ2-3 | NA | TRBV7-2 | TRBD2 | CASGVGLAGDTQYF | TGTGCCAGCGGGGTTGGACTAGCAGGAGATACGCAGTATTTT
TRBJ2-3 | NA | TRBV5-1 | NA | CASSLTDTQYF | TGCGCCAGCAGCCTCACAGATACGCAGTATTTT
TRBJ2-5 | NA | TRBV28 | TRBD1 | CASSLYRGTGETQYF | TGTGCCAGCAGTTTATACAGGGGTACGGGAGAGACCCAGTACTTC
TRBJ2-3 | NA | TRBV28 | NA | CASPLILVTDTQYF | TGTGCCAGCCCCCTGATACTGGTCACAGATACGCAGTATTTT
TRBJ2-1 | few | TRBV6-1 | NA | CASRTGNEQFF | TGTGCCAGCAGGACCGGGAATGAGCAGTTCTTC
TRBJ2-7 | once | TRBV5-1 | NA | CASQAQGSSYEQYF | TGCGCCAGCCAGGCGCAGGGATCAAGTTACGAGCAGTACTTC
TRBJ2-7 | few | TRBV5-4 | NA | CASSFNSYEQYF | TGTGCCAGCAGCTTCAATTCCTACGAGCAGTACTTC
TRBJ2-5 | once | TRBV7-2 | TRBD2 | CASSTPTSGETQYF | TGTGCCAGCAGCACACCAACTAGCGGTGAGACCCAGTACTTC
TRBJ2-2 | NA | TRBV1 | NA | CTSSQGPWGLAGETGELFF | TGCACCAGCAGCCAGGGGCCTTGGGGATTAGCGGGAGAAACCGGGGAGCTGTTTTTT
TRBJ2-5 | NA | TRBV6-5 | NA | CASTQTRYQETQYF | TGTGCCAGCACCCAGACCCGGTACCAAGAGACCCAGTACTTC
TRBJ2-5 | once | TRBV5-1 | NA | CASSLDRAYQETQYF | TGCGCCAGCAGCTTGGACAGGGCATACCAAGAGACCCAGTACTTC
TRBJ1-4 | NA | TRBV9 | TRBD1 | CASSTTGNEKLFF | TGTGCCAGCAGCACGACAGGGAATGAAAAACTGTTTTTT
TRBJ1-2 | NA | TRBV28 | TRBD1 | CASSLDRGLYGYTF | TGTGCCAGCAGTTTAGACAGGGGGCTGTATGGCTACACCTTC
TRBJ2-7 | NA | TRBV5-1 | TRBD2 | CASSLIAGPYEQYF | TGCGCCAGCAGCCTTATAGCGGGACCCTACGAGCAGTACTTC
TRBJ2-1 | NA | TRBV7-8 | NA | CASSLFREPKSYNEQFF | TGTGCCAGCAGCTTATTTAGAGAACCTAAATCCTACAATGAGCAGTTCTTC
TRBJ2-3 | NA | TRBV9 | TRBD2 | CASKAGGPTDTQYF | TGTGCCAGCAAGGCGGGAGGGCCGACAGATACGCAGTATTTT
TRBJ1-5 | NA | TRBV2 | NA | CASSIPFRNQPQHF | TGTGCCAGCAGTATTCCGTTCCGGAATCAGCCCCAGCATTTT
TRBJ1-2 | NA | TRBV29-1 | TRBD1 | CSGETGYGYTF | TGCAGCGGTGAGACAGGGTATGGCTACACCTTC
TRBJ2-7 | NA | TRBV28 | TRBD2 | CASTLAGSIDEQYF | TGTGCCAGCACTTTAGCGGGATCCATAGACGAGCAGTACTTC
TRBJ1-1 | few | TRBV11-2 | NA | CASSLAQGITEAFF | TGTGCCAGCAGCTTAGCCCAGGGAATCACTGAAGCTTTCTTT
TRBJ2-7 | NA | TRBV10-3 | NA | CAISESGAYEQYF | TGTGCCATCAGTGAGTCGGGAGCGTACGAGCAGTACTTC
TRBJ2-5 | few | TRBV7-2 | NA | CASRKKVGGETQYF | TGTGCCAGCAGGAAGAAGGTGGGTGGGGAGACCCAGTACTTC
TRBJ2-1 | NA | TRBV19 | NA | CASSIGSGIGYNEQFF | TGTGCCAGTAGTATAGGGTCCGGGATCGGATACAATGAGCAGTTCTTC
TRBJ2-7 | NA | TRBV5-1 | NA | CASSLMAPNEQYF | TGCGCCAGCAGCTTGATGGCACCCAACGAGCAGTACTTC
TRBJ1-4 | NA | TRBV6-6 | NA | CASSDWQLATNEKLFF | TGTGCCAGCAGTGACTGGCAGCTTGCAACTAATGAAAAACTGTTTTTT